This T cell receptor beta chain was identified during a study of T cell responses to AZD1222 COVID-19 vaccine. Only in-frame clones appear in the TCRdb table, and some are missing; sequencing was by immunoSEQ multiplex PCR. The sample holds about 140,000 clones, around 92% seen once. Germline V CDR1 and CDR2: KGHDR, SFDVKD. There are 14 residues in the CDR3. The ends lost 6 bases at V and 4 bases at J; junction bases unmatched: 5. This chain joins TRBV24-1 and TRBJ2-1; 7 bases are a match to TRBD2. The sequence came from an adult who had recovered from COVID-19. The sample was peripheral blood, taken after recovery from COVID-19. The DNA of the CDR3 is TGTGCCACCAGTAGGTCTAGCGGATACAATGAGCAGTTCTTC. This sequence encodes CATSRSSGYNEQFF.